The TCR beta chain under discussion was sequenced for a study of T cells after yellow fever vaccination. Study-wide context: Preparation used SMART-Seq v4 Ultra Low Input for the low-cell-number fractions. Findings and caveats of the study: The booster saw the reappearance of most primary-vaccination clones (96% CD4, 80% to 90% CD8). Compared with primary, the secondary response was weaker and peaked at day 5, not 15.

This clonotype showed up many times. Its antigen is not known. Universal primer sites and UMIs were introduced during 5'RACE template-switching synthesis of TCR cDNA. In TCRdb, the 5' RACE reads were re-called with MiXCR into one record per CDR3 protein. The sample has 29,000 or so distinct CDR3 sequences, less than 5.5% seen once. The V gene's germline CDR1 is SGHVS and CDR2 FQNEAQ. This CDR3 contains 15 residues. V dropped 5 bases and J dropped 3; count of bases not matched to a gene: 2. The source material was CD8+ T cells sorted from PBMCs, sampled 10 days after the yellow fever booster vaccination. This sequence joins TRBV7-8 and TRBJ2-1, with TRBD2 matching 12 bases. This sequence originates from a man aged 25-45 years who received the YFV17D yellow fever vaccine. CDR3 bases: TGTGCCAGCAGCGCGGGACTAGCGGGCTACAATGAGCAGTTCTTC. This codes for CASSAGLAGYNEQFF.